This T cell receptor (beta chain) comes out of a study of breast tumors, draining lymph nodes, adjacent tissues. Using its own MiXCR run on the multiplex PCR reads, TCRdb lists one record per CDR3 protein. The sample has under 20,000 distinct CDR3 sequences; around 46% are singletons. Only a few counts were recorded for this clonotype. With 3 bases removed from V and 4 bases from J, the gap between germline ends came to 12 bases. Germline V gene sequence: CDR1 SGHNT, CDR2 YENEEA. The CDR3 is made up of 14 amino acids. Source material: breast tumor tissue. This TCR was recovered from a female donor with breast cancer. Some clones in this sample may be carry-over from other donors' samples. The chain employs TRBV11-3 and TRBJ1-2; D ambiguous. The CDR3 protein is CASSLSTPPYGYTF. The DNA of the CDR3 is TGTGCCAGCAGCTTGTCGACACCGCCCTATGGCTACACCTTC.